This passage covers 23 T cell receptor beta chains from one sample sequenced in a study of T cell changes during pregnancy in multiple sclerosis. Sequencing was performed with immunoSEQ multiplex PCR; in TCRdb, only in-frame clones are kept and a portion is missing. The table records around 110,000 clones, roughly 92% of them present only once. This specimen consisted of peripheral blood, obtained in the third trimester of pregnancy. These receptors all stem from a female donor with multiple sclerosis, enrolled in a pregnancy study.

In this sample, this clone turned up a few times. This chain connects TRBV6-5 to TRBJ1-5; the D is unclear. V lost 7 bases to trimming and J lost 5 bases, with 9 bases between them. This CDR3 region has 12 residues. Germline CDR1 is MNHEY and CDR2 is SVGAGI. The CDR3 DNA reads TGTGCCAGCACCACCGGGGATCAGCCCCAGCATTTT. Its protein is CASTTGDQPQHF.

The chain has TRBV5-1 and TRBJ1-4, with 8 bases matching TRBD1. The CDR3 contains 16 residues. Germline V gives CDR1 SGHRS, CDR2 YFSETQ. V was clipped by 4 bases and J by 0 bases; unmatched bases: 5. The CDR3 DNA reads as TGCGCCAGCAGCCAGGGGGGACAGGCAACTAATGAAAAACTGTTTTTT. This codes for CASSQGGQATNEKLFF.

The gene calls are TRBV2 and TRBJ1-1; TRBD1 might be the D (6 bases). This CDR3 has 13 amino acids. Germline V gene data show CDR1 as SNHLY and CDR2 as FYNNEI. Between the trimmed V and J ends, which lost 8 bases and 5 bases, there was a span of 15 bases. The CDR3 DNA reads TGTGCCAGCGGGAAGACAAGGGGGACTGAAGCTTTCTTT. Translating gives CASGKTRGTEAFF.

The genes are TRBV29-1 and TRBJ2-2; 11 bases line up with TRBD2. With 6 bases clipped from V and 6 bases from J, the junction kept 9 bases outside the gene matches. The CDR3 has 15 residues. The germline gives CDR1 SQVTM, CDR2 ANQGSEA. The CDR3 DNA is TGCAGCGTGCTACTAGCGGGAGAAGGCCCCGGGGAGCTGTTTTTT. Its protein product is CSVLLAGEGPGELFF.

Concerning this clone itself: The sample holds other DNA sequences that translate to the same CDR3. The J gene is TRBJ1-1, the V gene TRBV6-6, with 8 nucleotides matching TRBD1. There are 13 residues in the CDR3. In germline, CDR1 is MNHNY, CDR2 SVGAGI (reference sequence). V gave up 8 bases and J gave up 1 base; unmatched junction bases: 3. The CDR3 here is CASSDRGNTEAFF. The CDR3, as DNA: TGTGCCAGCTCAGACAGGGGGAACACTGAAGCTTTCTTT.

The chain recombines TRBV5-1 with TRBJ2-2, with 8 bases identical to TRBD2. Per germline, CDR1 SGHRS and CDR2 YFSETQ. V lost 2 bases to trimming and J lost 0 bases; unmatched junction nucleotides: 0. The CDR3 totals 15 residues. CDR3 amino acids: CASSFSGANTGELFF. The DNA of the CDR3 is TGCGCCAGCAGCTTTAGCGGGGCGAACACCGGGGAGCTGTTTTTT.

The rearrangement links TRBV27 to TRBJ2-5, with a weak D call TRBD2 (5 bases). There are 13 residues in the CDR3. Germline V gene lookup returns CDR1 MNHEY and CDR2 SMNVEV (reference sequence). The V end was cut by 5 bases, the J end by 2 bases, with 9 bases between. CDR3 in amino acids: CASSTSGQETQYF. The CDR3 nucleotides read TGTGCCAGCAGTACCTCGGGGCAAGAGACCCAGTACTTC.

J is TRBJ1-2 and V is TRBV2; 9 bases fit TRBD1. Per the germline V gene, CDR1 is SNHLY and CDR2 is FYNNEI. Germline trimming cut 7 bases from V and 4 bases from J; bases unmatched to any gene: 13. This CDR3 is 16 amino acids long. This chain's CDR3 is CASTPGQGGLGYGYTF. The CDR3, as DNA: TGTGCCAGCACACCGGGACAGGGTGGATTAGGCTATGGCTACACCTTC.

The chain has TRBV5-1 and TRBJ2-3; no definite D call. This CDR3 spans 14 amino acids. The germline gives CDR1 SGHRS, CDR2 YFSETQ. The germline V and J ends were trimmed by 2 bases and 1 base, with 8 bases remaining between them. The CDR3 nucleotides read TGCGCCAGCAGCTTTCCGAGCGGCACAGATACGCAGTATTTT. Translating gives CASSFPSGTDTQYF.

The V and J genes are TRBV7-2 and TRBJ1-2; 7 nucleotides align to TRBD1. The germline CDR1 and CDR2 sequences are SGHTA and FQGNSA. This CDR3 contains 14 residues. Losses at the gene ends were 5 bases for V and 3 bases for J; bases not matched to a gene: 6. The CDR3 DNA sequence: TGTGCCAGCAGCCCCGGGACAGTCTACTATGGCTACACCTTC. Amino acids: CASSPGTVYYGYTF.

The genes are TRBV2 and TRBJ2-4, with 7 bases aligning to TRBD2. Unmatched junction bases numbered 6, after V lost 5 bases and J lost 8 bases. CDR3 length: 13 residues. Germline V gives CDR1 SNHLY, CDR2 FYNNEI. The chain's CDR3 is CASSSGLSDIQYF. Written as DNA, the CDR3 is TGTGCCAGCAGTTCGGGACTAAGCGACATTCAGTACTTC.

This chain's CDR3 is CASRPSPGSYNEQFF. In DNA form, the CDR3 reads TGTGCCAGCAGACCCTCTCCGGGCTCCTACAATGAGCAGTTCTTC. The chain has TRBV27 and TRBJ2-1; D remains ambiguous. V was trimmed by 6 bases and J by 0 bases, leaving 12 bases between them. CDR1 is MNHEY, CDR2 SMNVEV, per germline (reference sequence). The CDR3 is 15 amino acids.

The chain recombines TRBV5-5 with TRBJ2-3, with D possibly TRBD2 on 6 matching bases. V lost 1 base, J lost 7 bases, and 19 bases lay in between. Germline V CDR1 and CDR2: SGHKS, YYEKEE (reference sequence). The CDR3 has 16 residues. Here the CDR3 DNA reads TGTGCCAGCAGCTTGAACCCCGCGGGACCCTTTAATACGCAGTATTTT. Its protein product is CASSLNPAGPFNTQYF.

This clone was counted only a few times. V is TRBV19 and J is TRBJ2-2, with D uncertain. The CDR3 sequence is 14 residues long. Germline-derived CDR1 and CDR2 are LNHDA and SQIVND (reference sequence). Trimming shortened V by 8 bases and J by 5 bases, and 15 bases separated the two germline ends. CDR3 in DNA: TGTGCCAGTTGTCCCAGGTCCGAAACCGGGGAGCTGTTTTTT. Residues: CASCPRSETGELFF.

The chain combines TRBV5-4 with TRBJ2-3; TRBD2 matches 7 bases. V lost 4 bases to trimming and J lost 2 bases; unmatched junction nucleotides: 4. The CDR3 covers 14 residues. The germline V gene has CDR1 SGHNT and CDR2 YYREEE (reference sequence). The CDR3 protein is CASSRTSATDTQYF. For the CDR3, the DNA is TGTGCCAGCAGCCGCACTAGCGCCACAGATACGCAGTATTTT.

Here the CDR3 reads CASSFDLVARGEQYF. The DNA for the CDR3 is TGTGCCAGCAGCTTTGATTTAGTAGCCAGGGGCGAGCAGTACTTC. This chain connects TRBV7-6 to TRBJ2-7, with D possibly matching TRBD1 (6 bases). This CDR3 is built from 15 residues. V was clipped by 3 bases and J by 6 bases, with 18 bases between them. Looked up from germline, CDR1 is SGHVS and CDR2 is FNYEAQ.

The chain couples TRBV7-2 to TRBJ2-4, with 7 bases identical to TRBD1. The CDR3 totals 13 residues. V trimming: 5 bases; J trimming: 7 bases; junction bases outside the gene matches: 5. In germline, CDR1 is SGHTA, CDR2 FQGNSA. The CDR3 spells CASSDPDRNIQYF. In DNA form, the CDR3 reads TGTGCCAGCAGCGACCCGGACAGGAACATTCAGTACTTC.

J is TRBJ2-3 and V is TRBV27; 9 bases are a match to TRBD1. Looked up from germline, CDR1 is MNHEY and CDR2 is SMNVEV (reference sequence). The length of the CDR3 is 16 residues. The V segment lost 6 bases and the J segment 5 bases; nucleotides outside the gene matches: 12. As DNA, the CDR3 is TGTGCCAGCAGGGTAGGATCGGGACAGGGAGTAGATACGCAGTATTTT. Encoded protein: CASRVGSGQGVDTQYF.

The V call is TRBV7-6, the J call TRBJ1-5, with D perhaps TRBD1 (5 bases). CDR1 SGHVS and CDR2 FNYEAQ come from the germline V gene. CDR3 size: 13 residues. V lost 4 bases and J 8 bases, leaving 12 bases between the germline ends. The CDR3 loop reads CASSYTVGEPQHF. In DNA, the CDR3 is TGTGCCAGCAGCTATACGGTAGGGGAGCCCCAGCATTTT.

The rearrangement links TRBV4-1 to TRBJ1-2, with 7 bases fitting TRBD1. CDR1 is MGHRA, CDR2 YSYEKL, per germline. CDR3 length equals 19 residues. V was clipped by 1 base and J by 4 bases; unmatched bases: 18. Here the CDR3 DNA reads TGCGCCAGCAGCCAAGTTTCCGGGACAGAAGCCCTCCGGAGCTATGGCTACACCTTC. Its protein is CASSQVSGTEALRSYGYTF.

This sequence joins TRBV9 and TRBJ1-1; D is possibly TRBD1 (5 bases). The CDR3 covers 14 residues. With 3 bases removed from V and 7 bases from J, the gap between germline ends came to 16 bases. The V gene's germline CDR1 is SGDLS and CDR2 YYNGEE. The DNA for the CDR3 is TGTGCCAGCAGCGCCCACATAGACAGCCGTGAAGCTTTCTTT. Translating gives CASSAHIDSREAFF.

CDR3 sequence: CAWVLAGGYNEQFF. CDR3 bases: TGTGCCTGGGTACTAGCGGGGGGGTACAATGAGCAGTTCTTC. J is TRBJ2-1 and V is TRBV30; 13 bases are shared with TRBD2. Per the germline V gene, CDR1 is GTSNPN and CDR2 is SVGIG (reference sequence). Trimming took 5 bases from V and 4 from J; bases not matched to a gene: 2. The CDR3 extends over 14 amino acids.

The chain is built from TRBV4-2 and TRBJ2-1, with 12 bases fitting TRBD2. The CDR3 has 17 residues. The V segment lost 1 base and the J segment 5 bases; nucleotides outside the gene matches: 6. Germline V CDR1 and CDR2: LGHNA, YNFKEQ. The DNA of the CDR3 is TGTGCCAGCAGCCAAGGACTAGCGGGAGTCGCGGACAATGAGCAGTTCTTC. Residues: CASSQGLAGVADNEQFF.